The clone carrying this T cell receptor (beta chain) was picked up many times. Its antigen is unidentified. Each donor supplied 8 to 10 milliliters of peripheral blood. Isolation recovered at least 6.5 million PBMCs from every sample. The sample is drawn from a study of blood T cells in healthy people across ages. Study results and limitations: Age showed a roughly linear inverse relationship with TCR beta diversity per million T cells.

This CDR3 comprises 13 residues. With 3 bases clipped from V and 6 bases from J, the junction kept 1 base outside the gene matches. CDR1 and CDR2 (germline): DFQATT, SNEGSKA (reference sequence). Then a second PCR, running roughly 7 to 11 cycles, was carried out with a sample-barcoded 5' primer and a J-beta primer mix. TCRdb passed the 5' RACE reads through MiXCR, listing each CDR3 protein once. The data hold about 930,000 distinct CDR3 sequences, with 29% observed a single time. The sample was also reused in another study, on T cells of mothers and their children. That work contributes: The entire RNA extract went into cDNA synthesis at about 1.5 ug per 15 ul.

The sequencing sample was made of blood. The clonotype originates from a woman in her forties in good health. The chain uses TRBV20-1 and TRBJ2-1; 11 bases agree with TRBD1. The CDR3 coding sequence is TGCAGTGCTAGCGGGACAGGGGGCAATGAGCAGTTCTTC. Translated, it gives CSASGTGGNEQFF.